Listed below are T cell receptor beta chains from one sample, sequenced in a study of T cell repertoires in cytomegalovirus infection. Via MiXCR, TCRdb re-called the reads, giving one row per CDR3 protein. The table shows roughly 230,000 distinct CDR3 sequences, with over 15% occurring only once. Sequenced: CD8+ T cells from PBMCs. These receptors all come from a human donor in good health (CMV status not recorded). Some clones in this sample may be carry-over from other donors' samples. Both conserved end residues are part of each CDR3. The order of the fields is V gene, clone size, D gene, J gene, CDR3 protein, CDR3 DNA. D genes are given only for firm matches. Expanded clones are given a class, and other clones once, few, many or no size at all.

V gene: TRBV6-2/TRBV6-3; clone size: NA; D gene: TRBD2; J gene: TRBJ2-7; CDR3 protein: CASRRREGYYSYEQYF; CDR3 DNA: TGTGCCAGCCGCCGACGGGAGGGGTATTACTCCTACGAGCAGTACTTC
V gene: TRBV4-2; clone size: few; D gene: TRBD2; J gene: TRBJ2-3; CDR3 protein: CASSQEPRGGGTDTQYF; CDR3 DNA: TGTGCCAGCAGCCAAGAACCGCGGGGGGGAGGCACAGATACGCAGTATTTT
V gene: TRBV6-2/TRBV6-3; clone size: many; D gene: TRBD1; J gene: TRBJ2-5; CDR3 protein: CASTPGTVQETQYF; CDR3 DNA: TGTGCCAGCACCCCCGGGACAGTGCAAGAGACCCAGTACTTC
V gene: TRBV12-5; clone size: many; D gene: NA; J gene: TRBJ2-3; CDR3 protein: CASGLGADTQYF; CDR3 DNA: TGTGCTAGTGGTTTGGGGGCAGATACGCAGTATTTT
V gene: TRBV7-2; clone size: many; D gene: TRBD1; J gene: TRBJ2-1; CDR3 protein: CASSLGGTQGAWDEQFF; CDR3 DNA: TGTGCCAGCAGCTTAGGCGGTACGCAGGGGGCTTGGGATGAGCAGTTCTTC
V gene: TRBV5-1; clone size: NA; D gene: NA; J gene: TRBJ1-4; CDR3 protein: CASSPRTTATNEKLFF; CDR3 DNA: TGCGCCAGCAGTCCCCGGACGACAGCAACTAATGAAAAACTGTTTTTT
V gene: TRBV6-2/TRBV6-3; clone size: few; D gene: TRBD1; J gene: TRBJ2-3; CDR3 protein: CASSNTGAGPDTQYF; CDR3 DNA: TGTGCCAGCAGTAATACAGGGGCCGGTCCAGATACGCAGTATTTT
V gene: TRBV5-1; clone size: NA; D gene: NA; J gene: TRBJ2-1; CDR3 protein: CASSLEPNSYNEQFF; CDR3 DNA: TGCGCCAGCAGCTTGGAGCCCAACTCCTACAATGAGCAGTTCTTC
V gene: TRBV7-2; clone size: many; D gene: TRBD1; J gene: TRBJ1-3; CDR3 protein: CASSQGATFGNTIYF; CDR3 DNA: TGTGCCAGCAGCCAGGGGGCGACCTTCGGAAACACCATATATTTT
V gene: TRBV7-2; clone size: many; D gene: TRBD1; J gene: TRBJ1-2; CDR3 protein: CASSSTPGQTYGYTF; CDR3 DNA: TGTGCCAGCAGCTCGACCCCGGGACAGACGTATGGCTACACCTTC
V gene: TRBV12-5; clone size: few; D gene: NA; J gene: TRBJ2-5; CDR3 protein: CASGAVETQYF; CDR3 DNA: TGTGCTAGTGGAGCAGTGGAGACCCAGTACTTC
V gene: TRBV5-5; clone size: NA; D gene: NA; J gene: TRBJ2-2; CDR3 protein: CASSLEWRGRVNTGELFF; CDR3 DNA: TGTGCCAGCAGCTTGGAGTGGAGGGGCCGTGTGAACACCGGGGAGCTGTTTTTT
V gene: TRBV28; clone size: NA; D gene: NA; J gene: TRBJ2-5; CDR3 protein: CASSFPAQETQYF; CDR3 DNA: TGTGCCAGCAGTTTTCCCGCACAAGAGACCCAGTACTTC
V gene: TRBV13; clone size: few; D gene: NA; J gene: TRBJ2-7; CDR3 protein: CASSLGAAAAHYEQYF; CDR3 DNA: TGTGCCAGCAGCTTAGGGGCCGCCGCCGCCCATTACGAGCAGTACTTC
V gene: TRBV7-6; clone size: NA; D gene: TRBD1; J gene: TRBJ2-7; CDR3 protein: CASSFGTGVFGQYF; CDR3 DNA: TGTGCCAGCAGCTTTGGGACAGGGGTTTTCGGGCAGTACTTC
V gene: TRBV7-6; clone size: few; D gene: TRBD1; J gene: TRBJ2-6; CDR3 protein: CASSPRDRLISGANVLTF; CDR3 DNA: TGTGCCAGCAGCCCCCGGGACAGACTTATCTCTGGGGCCAACGTCCTGACTTTC
V gene: TRBV7-2; clone size: many; D gene: TRBD2; J gene: TRBJ2-3; CDR3 protein: CASSQVVAGVTDTQYF; CDR3 DNA: TGTGCCAGCAGCCAAGTTGTGGCGGGGGTCACAGATACGCAGTATTTT
V gene: TRBV12-3/TRBV12-4; clone size: many; D gene: TRBD1; J gene: TRBJ2-7; CDR3 protein: CASSLWPRTGIQDEQYF; CDR3 DNA: TGTGCCAGCAGTTTATGGCCCCGGACAGGGATTCAGGACGAGCAGTACTTC